What follows describes a single T cell receptor beta chain. No antigen is known for it. The CDR3 end lies 3 residues beyond the end of the read and is filled in from the germline J gene. Other nucleotide sequences in the sample specify the same CDR3. The data are from a study of T cells in women clearing cervical HPV infection. The overall study: Donors had HPV16-related CIN3 or worse; 2 had invasive cancer. For cases, blood was sampled a median around 150 days after lesion detection, interquartile range about 90 to 200 days. Findings of the study overall: A classifier using richness and V gene abundances reached an AUC of more than 0.75. Repertoire richness, not evenness, was significantly elevated in CIN3+ cases versus controls.

The germline V and J ends were trimmed by 2 bases and 1 base, with 9 bases remaining between them. The CDR3 loop spans 15 amino acids. Germline CDR1 reads KGHSH; CDR2 reads LQKENI. Sequencing was performed with immunoSEQ multiplex PCR; in TCRdb, only in-frame clones are kept and a portion is missing. Its clone listing holds 31,000 or so clones. The specimen sequenced was blood buffy coat. The J gene is TRBJ1-3, the V gene TRBV18, with D possibly matching TRBD1 (6 bases). This TCR derives from a woman between 18 and 70 years old with a cervical HPV16 infection that either progressed to CIN3+ or cleared (not recorded which). The sequenced part of the CDR3 DNA is TGTGCCAGCTCACCAAGGACAGATTCTGGAAACACC. Its translation: CASSPRTDSGNT. The full-length CDR3 reads as CASSPRTDSGNTIYF.